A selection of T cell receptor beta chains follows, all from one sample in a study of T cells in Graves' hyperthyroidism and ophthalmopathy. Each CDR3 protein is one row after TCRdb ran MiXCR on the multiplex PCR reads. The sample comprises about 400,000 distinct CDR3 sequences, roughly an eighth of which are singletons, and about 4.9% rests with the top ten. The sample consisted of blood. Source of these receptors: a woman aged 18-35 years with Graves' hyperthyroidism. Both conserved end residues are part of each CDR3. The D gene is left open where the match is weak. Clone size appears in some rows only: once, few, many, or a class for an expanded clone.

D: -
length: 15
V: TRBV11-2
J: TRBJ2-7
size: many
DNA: TGTGCCAGCAGCATCAGTCGGACAGCCCCCTACGAGCAGTACTTC
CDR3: CASSISRTAPYEQYF

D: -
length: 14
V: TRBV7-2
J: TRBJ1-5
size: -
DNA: TGTGCCAGCAGCTTCGGACAGCCAAATCAGCCCCAGCATTTT
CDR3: CASSFGQPNQPQHF

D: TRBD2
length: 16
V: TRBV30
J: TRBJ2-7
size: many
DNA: TGTGCCTGGAGTCAGTACGGAGCGGGAGTAAACTACGAGCAGTACTTC
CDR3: CAWSQYGAGVNYEQYF

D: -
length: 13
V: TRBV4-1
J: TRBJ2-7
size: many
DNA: TGCGCCAGCAGCCCCGGACCAGCCTACGAGCAGTACTTC
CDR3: CASSPGPAYEQYF

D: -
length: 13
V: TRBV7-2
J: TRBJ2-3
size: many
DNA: TGTGCCAGCAGCCTGGGCCTCACAGATACGCAGTATTTT
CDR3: CASSLGLTDTQYF

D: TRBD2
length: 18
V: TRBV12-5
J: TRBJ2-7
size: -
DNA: TGTGCTAGCCCTTTGCCGCGAGGAGCGGCTAGCGGAGCCTACGAGCAGTACTTC
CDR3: CASPLPRGAASGAYEQYF

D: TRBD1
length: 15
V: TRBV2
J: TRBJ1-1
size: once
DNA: TGTGCCAGCAGGGAAGAACAGGGGGCGTGGGCTGAAGCTTTCTTT
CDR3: CASREEQGAWAEAFF

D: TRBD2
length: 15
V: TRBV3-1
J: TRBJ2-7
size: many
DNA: TGTGCCAGCAGCCAAGGACTAGCGGGAGAGGGCGAGCAGTACTTC
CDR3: CASSQGLAGEGEQYF

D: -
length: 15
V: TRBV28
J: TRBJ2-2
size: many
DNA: TGTGCCAGCAGTCCATTAGGAGTGAGCACCGGGGAGCTGTTTTTT
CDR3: CASSPLGVSTGELFF

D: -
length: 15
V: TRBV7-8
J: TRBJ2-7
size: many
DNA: TGTGCCAGCAGCGTGACGGACAGTTACCGCTACGAGCAGTACTTC
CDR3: CASSVTDSYRYEQYF

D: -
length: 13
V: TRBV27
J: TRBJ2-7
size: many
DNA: TGTGCCAGCAGTTTAGCGGAAAGATACGAGCAGTACTTC
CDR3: CASSLAERYEQYF

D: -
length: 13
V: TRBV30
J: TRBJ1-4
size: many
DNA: TGTGCCTGGACAGGGCGCAATAATGAAAAACTGTTTTTT
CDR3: CAWTGRNNEKLFF

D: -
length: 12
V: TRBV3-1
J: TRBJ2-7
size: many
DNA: TGTGCCAGCAGCCAACGTAGCTCCGAGCAGTACTTC
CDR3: CASSQRSSEQYF

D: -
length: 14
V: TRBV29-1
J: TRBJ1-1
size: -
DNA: TGCAGCGTCCGTCGACAGGCCCCGAACACTGAAGCTTTCTTT
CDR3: CSVRRQAPNTEAFF

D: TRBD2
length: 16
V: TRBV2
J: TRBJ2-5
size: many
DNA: TGTGCCACCAAGGCCAGCGGGATCTGGGCACAAGAGACCCAGTACTTC
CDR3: CATKASGIWAQETQYF

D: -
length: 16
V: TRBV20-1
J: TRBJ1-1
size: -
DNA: TGCAGTGCTAGTAGCGGTTCCCAGGGCGGGGGGACTGAAGCTTTCTTT
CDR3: CSASSGSQGGGTEAFF

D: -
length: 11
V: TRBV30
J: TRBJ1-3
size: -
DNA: TGTGCCGGGGAAGGTGGAAACACCATATATTTT
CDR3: CAGEGGNTIYF

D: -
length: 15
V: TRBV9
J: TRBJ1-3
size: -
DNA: TGTGCCAGCAGCGTAGACATTCTGACTGGAAACACCATATATTTT
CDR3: CASSVDILTGNTIYF

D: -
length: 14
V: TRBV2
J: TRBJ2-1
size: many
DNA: TGTGCCAGCAAATCACTAGGGAATTACAATGAGCAGTTCTTC
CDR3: CASKSLGNYNEQFF

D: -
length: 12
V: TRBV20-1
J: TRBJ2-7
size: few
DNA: TGCAGTGCTAGGGACGGGGCCTACGAGCAGTACTTC
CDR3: CSARDGAYEQYF

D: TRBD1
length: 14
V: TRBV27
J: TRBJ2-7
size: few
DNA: TGTGCCAGCAGGGACAGGGGAAGCTCCTACGAGCAGTACTTC
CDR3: CASRDRGSSYEQYF

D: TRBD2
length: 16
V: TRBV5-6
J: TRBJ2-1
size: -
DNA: TGTGCCAGCACCATGACTAGCGGGAGGCTAGGCAATGAGCAGTTCTTC
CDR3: CASTMTSGRLGNEQFF

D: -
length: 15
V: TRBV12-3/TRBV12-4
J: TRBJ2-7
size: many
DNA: TGTGCCAGCAGTTCATGGAGCGCCACAACCTACGAGCAGTACTTC
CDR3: CASSSWSATTYEQYF

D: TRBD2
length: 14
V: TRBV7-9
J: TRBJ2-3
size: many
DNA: TGTGCCAGCAAGCTAGCGGGGGTCACAGATACGCAGTATTTT
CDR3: CASKLAGVTDTQYF

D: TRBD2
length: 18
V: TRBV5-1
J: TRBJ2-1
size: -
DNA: TGCGCCAGCAGCTTGGGGTACACGCGGGAGGGTATTCACAATGAGCAGTTCTTC
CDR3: CASSLGYTREGIHNEQFF

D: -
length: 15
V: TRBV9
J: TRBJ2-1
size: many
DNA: TGTGCCAGCAGCGTGGGGTTGGGCCCCTACAATGAGCAGTTCTTC
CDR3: CASSVGLGPYNEQFF

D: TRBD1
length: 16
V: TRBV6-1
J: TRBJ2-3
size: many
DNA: TGTGCCAGCAGTTCACCACAGGGGGCCGGCACAGATACGCAGTATTTT
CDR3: CASSSPQGAGTDTQYF

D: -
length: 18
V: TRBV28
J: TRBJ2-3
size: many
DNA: TGTGCCAGCAGCAGTAGCTTCCTCCGGGACGGACGCACAGATACGCAGTATTTT
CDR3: CASSSSFLRDGRTDTQYF

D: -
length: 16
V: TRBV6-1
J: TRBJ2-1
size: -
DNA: TGTGCCACTGGGGCAGGCCACCCTATTTCCTACAATGAGCAGTTCTTC
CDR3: CATGAGHPISYNEQFF

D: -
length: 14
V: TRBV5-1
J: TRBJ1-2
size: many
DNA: TGCGCCAGCAGCTTGGACTACAGAGGCTATGGCTACACCTTC
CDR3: CASSLDYRGYGYTF

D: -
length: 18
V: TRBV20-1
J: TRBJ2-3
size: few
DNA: TGCAGTGCTAACCTGGGGGGCGGGAGTGGAACTAGCACAGATACGCAGTATTTT
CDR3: CSANLGGGSGTSTDTQYF

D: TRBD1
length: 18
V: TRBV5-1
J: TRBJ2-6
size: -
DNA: TGCGCCAGCAGCTATGCGACAGGGGGCGGCTCTGGGGCCAACGTCCTGACTTTC
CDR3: CASSYATGGGSGANVLTF

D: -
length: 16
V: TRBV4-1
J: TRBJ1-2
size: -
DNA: TGCGCCAGCAGCCAAGTTACGGACAGACAAAACTATGGCTACACCTTC
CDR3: CASSQVTDRQNYGYTF

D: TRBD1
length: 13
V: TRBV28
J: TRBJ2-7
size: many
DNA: TGTGCCAGCAGCGACAGGGCGGTGTACGAGCAGTACTTC
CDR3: CASSDRAVYEQYF

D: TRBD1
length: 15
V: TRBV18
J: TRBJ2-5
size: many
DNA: TGTGCCAGCTCACCAAGGACAGGGATGGGCGAGACCCAGTACTTC
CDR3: CASSPRTGMGETQYF

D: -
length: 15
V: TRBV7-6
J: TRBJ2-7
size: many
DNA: TGTGCCAGCAGCTTAACTTGGGACAACACCTACGAGCAGTACTTC
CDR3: CASSLTWDNTYEQYF

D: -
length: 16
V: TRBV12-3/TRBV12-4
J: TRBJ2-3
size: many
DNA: TGTGCCAGCAGTCCGACTGGTAGGCCATCGGCGGATACGCAGTATTTT
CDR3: CASSPTGRPSADTQYF

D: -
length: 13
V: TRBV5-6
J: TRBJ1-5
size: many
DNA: TGTGCCAGCAGCTTGCAGGGGCCCAGCCCCCAGCATTTT
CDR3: CASSLQGPSPQHF

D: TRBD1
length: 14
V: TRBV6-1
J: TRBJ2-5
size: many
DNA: TGTGCCAGCACCCCAGCAGGGGGCTCGGAGACCCAGTACTTC
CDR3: CASTPAGGSETQYF

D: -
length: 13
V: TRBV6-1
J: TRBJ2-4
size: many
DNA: TGTGCCGGGATGGGCGGAGGGAGAAACATTCAGTACTTC
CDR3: CAGMGGGRNIQYF

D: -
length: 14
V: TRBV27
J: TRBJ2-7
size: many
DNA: TGTGCCAGCAGAGGTCCAGGGGACACCTACGAGCAGTACTTC
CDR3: CASRGPGDTYEQYF

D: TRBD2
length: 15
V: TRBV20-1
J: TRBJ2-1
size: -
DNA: TGCAGTGCTAGGCCTCCTAGCGGGAGGGCCATTGAGCAGTTCTTC
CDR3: CSARPPSGRAIEQFF

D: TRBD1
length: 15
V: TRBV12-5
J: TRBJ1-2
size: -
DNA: TGTGCTAGTGCCCTCGGCGGGACAGATAACTATGGCTACACCTTC
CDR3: CASALGGTDNYGYTF

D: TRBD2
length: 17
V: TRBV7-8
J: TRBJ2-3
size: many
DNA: TGTGCCAGCAGCTTAGCCCCCTGGGCGGGAGGCACAGATACGCAGTATTTT
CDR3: CASSLAPWAGGTDTQYF

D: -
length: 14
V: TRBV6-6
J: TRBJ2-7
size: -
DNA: TGTGCCAGCAGTTACTCTAAAACTTCCTACGAGCAGTACTTC
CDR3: CASSYSKTSYEQYF

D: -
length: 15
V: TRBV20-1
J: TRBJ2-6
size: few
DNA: TGCAGTGCGTCGGACAGCTCCTCTGGGGCCAACGTCCTGACTTTC
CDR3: CSASDSSSGANVLTF

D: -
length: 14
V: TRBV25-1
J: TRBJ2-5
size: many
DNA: TGTGCCAGCAGTGAATCAGGAATCCAAGAGACCCAGTACTTC
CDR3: CASSESGIQETQYF

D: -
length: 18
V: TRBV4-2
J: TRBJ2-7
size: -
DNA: TGTGCCAGCAGCCAAGGCTTACTAGCCCCCAGGGTTGACTACGAGCAGTACTTC
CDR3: CASSQGLLAPRVDYEQYF

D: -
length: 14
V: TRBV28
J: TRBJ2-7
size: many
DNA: TGTGCCAGCAGGTTCAGGGGCGCGGGGTACGAGCAGTACTTC
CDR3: CASRFRGAGYEQYF

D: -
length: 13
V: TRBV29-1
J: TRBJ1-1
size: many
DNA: TGCAGCGTCTCTGGACAGAGAAACACTGAAGCTTTCTTT
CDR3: CSVSGQRNTEAFF

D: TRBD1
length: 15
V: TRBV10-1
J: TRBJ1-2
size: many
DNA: TGCGCCAGCAGTGAGTTGGGACAGGTTAACTATGGCTACACCTTC
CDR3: CASSELGQVNYGYTF

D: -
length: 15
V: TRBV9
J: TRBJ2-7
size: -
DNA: TGTGCCAGCAGCGGCCAGGGGTCAAAAGGGGACGAGCAGTACTTC
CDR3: CASSGQGSKGDEQYF

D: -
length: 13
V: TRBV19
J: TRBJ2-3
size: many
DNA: TGTGCCACTACTCGGGACACGGAAGATACGCAGTATTTT
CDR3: CATTRDTEDTQYF

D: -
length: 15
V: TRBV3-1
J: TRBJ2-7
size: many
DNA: TGTGCCAGCAGCCAGGAAGTTTCCCCTTACTACGAGCAGTACTTC
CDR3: CASSQEVSPYYEQYF

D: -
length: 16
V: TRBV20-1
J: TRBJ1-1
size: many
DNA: TGCAGTGCTAGACCTCGTTGGGCAGGGTTGGACACTGAAGCTTTCTTT
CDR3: CSARPRWAGLDTEAFF

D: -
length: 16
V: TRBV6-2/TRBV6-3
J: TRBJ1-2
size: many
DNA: TGTGCCAGCAGTTACTCGCGGGGGGTCGTGGACTATGGCTACACCTTC
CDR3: CASSYSRGVVDYGYTF

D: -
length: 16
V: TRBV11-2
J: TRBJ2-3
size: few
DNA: TGTGCCAGCAGCTTAGGAAGCGCTCTAGGGAGAGATACTCAGTATTTT
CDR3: CASSLGSALGRDTQYF

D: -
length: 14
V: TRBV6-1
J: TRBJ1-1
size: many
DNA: TGTGCCAGCAGTGAATCCTGGAATACCATTGAAGCTTTCTTT
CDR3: CASSESWNTIEAFF

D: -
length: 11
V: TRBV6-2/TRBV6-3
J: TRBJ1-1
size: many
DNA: TGTGCCAGCAGCGTCGGGAGGGAAGCTTTCTTT
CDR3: CASSVGREAFF

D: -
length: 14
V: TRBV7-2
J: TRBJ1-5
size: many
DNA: TGTGCCAGCAGCTACGGGGCCACCAATCAGCCCCAGCATTTT
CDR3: CASSYGATNQPQHF